This T cell receptor beta chain was observed in a study of shared clonotypes between healthy human individuals. Study-wide background: Those who served as donors were a couple of women and a few men between the ages of 18 and 49. Three plates were used per donor for CD4 naive, three for CD4 memory, two for CD8 naive and one for CD8 memory.

Looked up from germline, CDR1 is MNHEY and CDR2 is SMNVEV (reference sequence). The trim removed 4 bases at V and 4 bases at J, leaving 12 bases unmatched. The CDR3 sequence is 16 residues long. The CD4+ fraction was divided into a CD45RA+ naive subset and a CD45RA-negative memory subset. Profiled with immunoSEQ multiplex PCR; TCRdb holds only in-frame clones, not every one. The data contain over a million clones, around 98% of them singletons. Study-wide results and limits: Despite large depth, sorted-subset datasets appeared incompletely sequenced.

About this clone: As yet, its antigen is unknown.

The sample consisted of naive CD4+ T cells sorted from blood. The subset denotes: CD45RA+ positively selected. The TCR comes from a man aged 25-40 years in good health. The rearrangement uses TRBV27 and TRBJ2-7, with 8 bases lining up with TRBD1. CDR3 sequence (DNA): TGTGCCAGCAGTTCCAATACAGGACAGGGACCTTACGAGCAGTACTTC. Translating it yields CASSSNTGQGPYEQYF.